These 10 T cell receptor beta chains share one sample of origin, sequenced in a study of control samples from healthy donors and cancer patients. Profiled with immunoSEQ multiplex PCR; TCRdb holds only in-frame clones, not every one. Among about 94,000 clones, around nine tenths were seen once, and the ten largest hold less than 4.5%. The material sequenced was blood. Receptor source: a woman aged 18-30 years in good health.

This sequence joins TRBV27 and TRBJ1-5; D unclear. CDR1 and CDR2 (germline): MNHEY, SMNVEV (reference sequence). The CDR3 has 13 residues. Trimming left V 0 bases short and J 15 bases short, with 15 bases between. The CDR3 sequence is CASSLSGEGPRHF. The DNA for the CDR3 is TGTGCCAGCAGTTTATCGGGTGAGGGTCCGAGGCATTTT.

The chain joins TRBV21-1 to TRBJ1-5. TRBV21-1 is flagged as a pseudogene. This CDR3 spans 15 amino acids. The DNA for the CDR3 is TGTGCCAGCAGCAAAGACGGGGGGCGGGAGCAGCCCCAGCATTTT. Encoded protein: CASSKDGGREQPQHF.

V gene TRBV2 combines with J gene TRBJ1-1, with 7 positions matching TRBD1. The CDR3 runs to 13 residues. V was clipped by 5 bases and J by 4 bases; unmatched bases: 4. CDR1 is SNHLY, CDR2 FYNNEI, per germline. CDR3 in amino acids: CASSQQGTTEAFF. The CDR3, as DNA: TGTGCCAGCAGTCAACAGGGGACCACTGAAGCTTTCTTT.

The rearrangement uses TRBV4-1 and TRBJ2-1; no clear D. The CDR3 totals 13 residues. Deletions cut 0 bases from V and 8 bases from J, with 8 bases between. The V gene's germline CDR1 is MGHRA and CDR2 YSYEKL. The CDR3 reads CASSQDHRYEQFF. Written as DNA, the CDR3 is TGCGCCAGCAGCCAAGATCATCGTTATGAGCAGTTCTTC.

The CDR3 DNA reads as TGTGCCAGCTCACCAGATCCCCCGACAGGCCTCAATTCACCCCTCCACTTT. This codes for CASSPDPPTGLNSPLHF. This sequence joins TRBV18 and TRBJ1-6; possible D gene TRBD1, 6 bases. Trimming pared 2 bases from V and 7 bases from J, leaving 18 bases between. Germline V lookup: CDR1 KGHSH, CDR2 LQKENI. The CDR3 covers 17 residues.

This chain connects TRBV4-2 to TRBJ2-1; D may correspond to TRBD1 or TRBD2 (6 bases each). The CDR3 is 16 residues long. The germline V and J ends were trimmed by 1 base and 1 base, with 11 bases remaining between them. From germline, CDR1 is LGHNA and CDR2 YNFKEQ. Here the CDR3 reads CASSQGLGGSYNEQFF. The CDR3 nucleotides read TGTGCCAGCAGCCAAGGGCTAGGGGGGTCCTACAATGAGCAGTTCTTC.

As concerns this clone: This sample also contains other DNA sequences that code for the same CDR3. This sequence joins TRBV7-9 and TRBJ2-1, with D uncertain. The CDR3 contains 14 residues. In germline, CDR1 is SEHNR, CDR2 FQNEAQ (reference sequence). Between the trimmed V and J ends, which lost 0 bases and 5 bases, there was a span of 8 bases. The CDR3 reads CASSLALLNNEQFF. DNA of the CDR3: TGTGCCAGCAGCTTAGCACTACTCAACAATGAGCAGTTCTTC. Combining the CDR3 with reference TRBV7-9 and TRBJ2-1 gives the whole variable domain DTGVSQNPRHKITKRGQNVTFRCDPISEHNRLYWYRQTLGQGPEFLTYFQNEAQLEKSRLLSDRFSAERPKGSFSTLEIQRTEQGDSAMYLCASSLALLNNEQFFGPGTRLTVL.

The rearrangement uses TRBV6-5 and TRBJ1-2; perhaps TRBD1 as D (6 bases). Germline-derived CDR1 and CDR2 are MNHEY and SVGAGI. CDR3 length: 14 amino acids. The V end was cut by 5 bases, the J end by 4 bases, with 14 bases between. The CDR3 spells CASSLGGQPYGYTF. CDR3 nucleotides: TGTGCCAGCAGTCTTGGGGGGCAGCCCTATGGCTACACCTTC.

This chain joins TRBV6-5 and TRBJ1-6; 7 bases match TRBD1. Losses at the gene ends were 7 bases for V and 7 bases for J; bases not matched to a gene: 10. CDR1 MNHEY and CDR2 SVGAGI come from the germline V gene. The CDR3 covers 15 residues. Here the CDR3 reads CASITQGFDNSPLHF. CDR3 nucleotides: TGTGCCAGCATTACACAGGGGTTCGACAATTCACCCCTCCACTTT.

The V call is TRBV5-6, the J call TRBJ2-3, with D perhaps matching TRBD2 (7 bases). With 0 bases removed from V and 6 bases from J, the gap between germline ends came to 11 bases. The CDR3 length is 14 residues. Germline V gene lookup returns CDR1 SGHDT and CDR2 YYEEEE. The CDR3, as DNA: TGTGCCAGCAGCTTGGAGGGGGGGACGGATACGCAGTATTTT. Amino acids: CASSLEGGTDTQYF.